The present T cell receptor (beta chain) was sequenced within a study of cytomegalovirus exposure and HLA in healthy donors. For the study at large: From HLA-typed donors, an early data release held around 85 million unique TCRs.

Points on this clone: Its antigen is unidentified.

Researchers ran the PCR with 60 Vbeta and 13 Jbeta primers. Method: immunoSEQ multiplex PCR; TCRdb's copy keeps in-frame clones and lacks some. The data hold about 150,000 clones, with around 75% observed a single time. Study results and limitations: With later analysis, a missense DCLRE1C variant became linked to TCR beta V- and J-gene trimming. Reportedly, cytomegalovirus status was diagnosed with high sensitivity and specificity. Analyses of presence/absence relied on an assumption of roughly uniform sequencing depth across donors.

Sequencing used PBMCs. This TCR came from a human donor in good health.

The CDR3 spells CASSPQGQFYGYTF. The CDR3 nucleotides read TGTGCCAGCTCACCACAGGGGCAGTTCTATGGCTACACCTTC. J is TRBJ1-2 and V is TRBV18, with a tentative D call TRBD1 (5 bases). The V gene lost 1 base and the J gene lost 4 bases, with 10 bases spanning the gap. From germline, CDR1 is KGHSH and CDR2 LQKENI. This CDR3 comprises 14 residues.